This T cell receptor (beta chain) was identified during a study of vaccination effects on CD4 cells after COVID-19. This CDR3 has 14 residues. Trimming removed 6 bases from V and 2 bases from J, with 12 bases in between. Germline V gene lookup returns CDR1 MNHEY and CDR2 SVGAGI. Profiling relied on immunoSEQ multiplex PCR, and the TCRdb table lists in-frame clones only, not all of them. The sample records 21,000 or so clones, roughly 74% being singletons. Whole-study results and caveats: Clones from infection and from vaccination both contracted markedly late after vaccination. The authors studied few convalescent patients and collected no early post-infection timepoints.

Expansion of antigen-specific CD4+ T cells with viral peptide pools was carried out by the ViraFEST assay before sequencing. Researchers isolated CD4+ T cells once approximately eleven days of culture had elapsed. The infection with SARS-CoV-2 (confirmed by PCR) occurred in this person between March and December 2020. PBMC cultures contained around 2 million cells per well, around 9.7 IU/ml IL-2 and around 9.3 ug/ml peptides. At days 3 and 7, half of the medium was exchanged for IL-2 medium. As to this clone: Its antigen remains unknown.

The gene calls are TRBV6-5 and TRBJ2-3, with no clear D. The receptor was derived from a human donor who had a prior SARS-CoV-2 infection. The sample here was CD4+ T cells from PBMCs cultured with a peptide pool, taken before COVID-19 vaccination. Here the CDR3 DNA reads TGTGCCAGCAGAAGAGTGGGGTTCACAGATACGCAGTATTTT. Residues: CASRRVGFTDTQYF.